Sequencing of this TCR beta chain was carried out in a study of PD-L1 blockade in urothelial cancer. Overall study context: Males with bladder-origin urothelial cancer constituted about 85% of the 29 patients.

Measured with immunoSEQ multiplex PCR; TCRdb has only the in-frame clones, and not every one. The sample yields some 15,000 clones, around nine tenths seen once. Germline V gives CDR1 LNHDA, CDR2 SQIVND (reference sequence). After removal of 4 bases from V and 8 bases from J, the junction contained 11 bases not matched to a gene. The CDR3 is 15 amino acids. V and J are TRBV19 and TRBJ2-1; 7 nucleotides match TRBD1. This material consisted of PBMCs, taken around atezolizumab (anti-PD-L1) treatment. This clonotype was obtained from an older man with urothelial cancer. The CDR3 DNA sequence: TGTGCCAGTAGTAGGGACAGCTACTCGTGGGATGAGCAGTTCTTC. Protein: CASSRDSYSWDEQFF. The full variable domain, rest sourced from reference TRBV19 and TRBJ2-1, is DGGITQSPKYLFRKEGQNVTLSCEQNLNHDAMYWYRQDPGQGLRLIYYSQIVNDFQKGDIAEGYSVSREKKESFPLTVTSAQKNPTAFYLCASSRDSYSWDEQFFGPGTRLTVL.